This entry lists 9 T cell receptor beta chains sequenced from one sample in a study of T cell changes during pregnancy in multiple sclerosis. Data came from immunoSEQ multiplex PCR; TCRdb stores just in-frame clones and leaves some out. Of some 96,000 clones listed, approximately 90% are singletons. Source: peripheral blood, taken after pregnancy. The receptor set was obtained from a female donor with multiple sclerosis, enrolled in a pregnancy study.

This clone occurred a few times. The chain links TRBV7-2 to TRBJ2-3; D gene uncertain. Germline V lookup: CDR1 SGHTA, CDR2 FQGNSA. CDR3 length: 15 amino acids. Trimming removed 1 base from V and 3 bases from J, with 11 bases in between. The CDR3 reads CASSLVLERTDTQYF. CDR3 DNA sequence: TGTGCCAGCAGCTTAGTTTTGGAGCGTACAGATACGCAGTATTTT.

The rearrangement links TRBV9 to TRBJ2-1, with 14 nucleotides matching TRBD2. The CDR3 is 15 amino acids. Germline V gives CDR1 SGDLS, CDR2 YYNGEE. The J segment lost 8 bases and the V segment lost 4 bases, leaving 5 bases of the junction unmatched. In DNA, the CDR3 is TGTGCCAGCAGCTTCCAGACTAGCGGGAGGGATGAGCAGTTCTTC. This sequence encodes CASSFQTSGRDEQFF.

V and J are TRBV14 and TRBJ2-1, with TRBD2 matching over 11 bases. V gave up 1 base and J gave up 4 bases; unmatched junction bases: 9. Germline V gene data show CDR1 as SGHDN and CDR2 as FVKESK. CDR3 length: 18 residues. Here the CDR3 DNA reads TGTGCCAGCAGCCAAGGTCGGACTAGCGGGCGACTTTACAATGAGCAGTTCTTC. This encodes CASSQGRTSGRLYNEQFF.

The rearrangement joins TRBV27 to TRBJ2-3, with D perhaps TRBD1 (6 bases). Trimming took off 6 bases at V and 2 bases at J, with 15 bases between the two ends. The CDR3 covers 15 residues. In germline, CDR1 is MNHEY, CDR2 SMNVEV (reference sequence). The CDR3 spells CASSNDGTPTDTQYF. CDR3 in DNA: TGTGCCAGCAGCAACGACGGGACACCCACAGATACGCAGTATTTT.

The chain recombines TRBV29-1 with TRBJ2-7, with D maybe TRBD2 (6 bases). The ends were cut back, 1 base at V and 6 bases at J, with 22 bases in the middle. There are 16 residues in the CDR3. Per the germline V gene, CDR1 is SQVTM and CDR2 is ANQGSEA. The CDR3 DNA reads as TGCAGCGTTGAAGGTACAGCGGGCGGGATCGGATTCGAGCAGTACTTC. It encodes CSVEGTAGGIGFEQYF.

The V call is TRBV19, the J call TRBJ1-2; D remains ambiguous. This CDR3 has 16 amino acids. The V end lost 9 bases, the J end lost 3 bases, and 23 bases lay between the germline ends. Germline V lookup: CDR1 LNHDA, CDR2 SQIVND (reference sequence). CDR3 bases: TGTGCCAGCTCTCCGGGAAGACCCGGGAGTGACTATGGCTACACCTTC. This sequence encodes CASSPGRPGSDYGYTF.

The chain links TRBV9 to TRBJ2-1; D not resolved. Germline V CDR1 and CDR2: SGDLS, YYNGEE. The CDR3 consists of 15 residues. The V end lost 2 bases, the J end lost 0 bases, and 9 bases lay between the germline ends. CDR3 sequence: CASSVQVSSYNEQFF. CDR3 in DNA: TGTGCCAGCAGCGTTCAGGTAAGCTCCTACAATGAGCAGTTCTTC.

This chain links TRBV18 with TRBJ2-4; TRBD2 agrees at 7 bases. Unmatched junction bases numbered 7, after V lost 2 bases and J lost 6 bases. From germline, CDR1 is KGHSH and CDR2 LQKENI. This CDR3 is built from 15 residues. The DNA of the CDR3 is TGTGCCAGCTCACCATTGGAAGGGAGGGGAAACATTCAGTACTTC. It is translated as CASSPLEGRGNIQYF.

The chain couples TRBV7-9 to TRBJ2-7; 11 bases line up with TRBD1. CDR1 and CDR2 (germline): SEHNR, FQNEAQ (reference sequence). After removal of 9 bases from V and 6 bases from J, the junction contained 7 bases not matched to a gene. CDR3 length equals 13 residues. The CDR3 reads CARDGQGAGEQYF. In DNA, the CDR3 is TGTGCCAGGGACGGACAGGGGGCGGGCGAGCAGTACTTC. The full variable domain, in which reference TRBV7-9 and TRBJ2-7 provide the parts outside the CDR3, is DTGVSQNPRHKITKRGQNVTFRCDPISEHNRLYWYRQTLGQGPEFLTYFQNEAQLEKSRLLSDRFSAERPKGSFSTLEIQRTEQGDSAMYLCARDGQGAGEQYFGPGTRLTVT.